The 18 T cell receptor beta chains below were found in one sample sequenced in a study of blood T cell repertoires in COVID-19. Sequencing was performed with immunoSEQ multiplex PCR; in TCRdb, only in-frame clones are kept and a portion is missing. Among a few hundred thousand clones listed, 70% to 85% were seen once. The sequenced sample consisted of PBMCs or T cells enriched from blood (not recorded which). All receptors derive from a woman aged 55-69 years who had recovered from COVID-19.

The genes are TRBV25-1 and TRBJ2-7, with a weak D call TRBD1 (6 bases). This CDR3 is built from 12 residues. The germline gives CDR1 MGHDK, CDR2 SYGVNS. Trimming pared 5 bases from V and 2 bases from J, leaving 7 bases between. The CDR3 DNA reads as TGTGCCAGCAGTTGGGACACCTACGAGCAGTACTTC. Translating it yields CASSWDTYEQYF.

The chain recombines TRBV11-2 with TRBJ2-1; 7 nucleotides agree with TRBD2. V was clipped by 0 bases and J by 5 bases; unmatched bases: 4. In germline, CDR1 is SGHAT, CDR2 FQNNGV. The CDR3 has 15 residues. CDR3 loop: CASSLDPGGNNEQFF. The CDR3 bases are TGTGCCAGCAGCTTAGACCCCGGGGGGAACAATGAGCAGTTCTTC.

The chain couples TRBV10-3 to TRBJ1-1; TRBD1 is a possible D gene (5 bases). This CDR3 region has 15 residues. Germline lookup yields CDR1 ENHRY and CDR2 SYGVKD. The germline V and J ends were trimmed by 0 bases and 0 bases, with 8 bases remaining between them. CDR3 bases: TGTGCCATCAGTGAGTCGCGGGGCATGAACACTGAAGCTTTCTTT. It is translated as CAISESRGMNTEAFF.

This rearrangement joins TRBV24-1 to TRBJ1-5; possible D gene TRBD1, 6 bases. The CDR3 runs to 13 residues. Per germline, CDR1 KGHDR and CDR2 SFDVKD. V was clipped by 5 bases and J by 7 bases, with 11 bases between them. DNA for the CDR3: TGTGCCACCAGTGCAGGGGTCGAACAGCCCCAGCATTTT. It encodes CATSAGVEQPQHF.

The chain is built from TRBV5-4 and TRBJ2-7; TRBD2 aligns across 11 bases. CDR3 length equals 16 residues. The V gene end was trimmed by 2 bases and the J gene end by 3 bases; junction bases not matched to a gene: 7. Per the germline V gene, CDR1 is SGHNT and CDR2 is YYREEE (reference sequence). For the CDR3, the DNA is TGTGCCAGCAGCTTCTGGGTAGCGGGGGGGATCTACGAGCAGTACTTC. Amino acid sequence: CASSFWVAGGIYEQYF.

This chain joins TRBV27 and TRBJ1-5, with 11 nucleotides matching TRBD1. CDR1 MNHEY and CDR2 SMNVEV come from the germline V gene (reference sequence). Trimming cost V 4 bases and J 6 bases; bases outside gene matches: 11. This CDR3 contains 17 residues. CDR3 bases: TGTGCCAGCAGTTCCCGAATTGGACAGGGGGCAGGTCAGCCCCAGCATTTT. Translation gives CASSSRIGQGAGQPQHF.

This clone was observed a handful of times. This chain connects TRBV9 to TRBJ1-2; TRBD1 aligns across 8 bases. J lost 10 bases, V lost 3 bases, and 14 bases had no gene match. Germline V gene sequence: CDR1 SGDLS, CDR2 YYNGEE. This CDR3 contains 15 residues. CDR3 coding DNA: TGTGCCAGCAGCGATTCTCCGGGACAGGATCTGCCCTACACCTTC. As protein: CASSDSPGQDLPYTF.

The chain carries TRBV11-2 and TRBJ1-2, with unresolved D. Germline V lookup: CDR1 SGHAT, CDR2 FQNNGV. With 2 bases removed from V and 2 bases from J, the gap between germline ends came to 9 bases. There are 14 residues in the CDR3. Here the CDR3 reads CASSLSAANYGYTF. The CDR3 nucleotides are TGTGCCAGCAGCTTAAGCGCAGCCAACTATGGCTACACCTTC.

This clone was seen a single time. The V gene is TRBV5-4, the J gene TRBJ2-3; 11 nucleotides align to TRBD2. In germline, CDR1 is SGHNT, CDR2 YYREEE (reference sequence). V shed 4 bases, J shed 0 bases, and the junction held 7 bases outside the gene matches. This CDR3 has 17 residues. CDR3 sequence: CASSTGLAVISTDTQYF. CDR3 DNA: TGTGCCAGCAGCACGGGACTAGCGGTGATAAGCACAGATACGCAGTATTTT.

The chain combines TRBV7-7 with TRBJ2-5, with D perhaps matching TRBD1 (7 bases). The CDR3 is 16 amino acids. Germline lookup yields CDR1 SSHAT and CDR2 FNYEAQ (reference sequence). V lost 2 bases and J lost 4, with 17 bases in between. As DNA, the CDR3 is TGTGCCAGCAGCTTAAATTCGGGGGCAGGGGGAGAGACCCAGTACTTC. It is translated as CASSLNSGAGGETQYF. The whole variable domain, filled in from reference TRBV7-7 and TRBJ2-5, reads GAGVSQSPRYKVTKRGQDVTLRCDPISSHATLYWYQQALGQGPEFLTYFNYEAQPDKSGLPSDRFSAERPEGSISTLTIQRTEQRDSAMYRCASSLNSGAGGETQYFGPGTRLLVL.

The gene calls are TRBV27 and TRBJ1-5, with unresolved D. The germline gives CDR1 MNHEY, CDR2 SMNVEV (reference sequence). The CDR3 has 14 residues. Trimming pared 2 bases from V and 0 bases from J, leaving 5 bases between. CDR3 sequence reads: CASSLIYSNQPQHF. CDR3 DNA sequence: TGTGCCAGCAGTTTAATTTATAGCAATCAGCCCCAGCATTTT.

This rearrangement joins TRBV21-1 to TRBJ2-3; the table calls TRBD1, which could not be checked here. TRBV21-1 is assigned pseudogene status. The CDR3 loop spans 17 amino acids. CDR3 loop: CASSSQWGTGLPDTQYF. The CDR3 nucleotides read TGTGCCAGCAGCTCCCAATGGGGGACAGGGCTCCCAGATACGCAGTATTTT.

The chain links TRBV7-9 to TRBJ2-7; 7 positions agree with TRBD1. Germline V CDR1 and CDR2: SEHNR, FQNEAQ (reference sequence). This CDR3 region has 15 residues. Trimming took 4 bases from V and 2 from J; bases not matched to a gene: 8. The DNA for the CDR3 is TGTGCCAGCAGCTCACGGCAGGGGGAAACCTACGAGCAGTACTTC. Translated, it gives CASSSRQGETYEQYF. The full variable domain, its missing parts supplied by reference TRBV7-9 and TRBJ2-7, is DTGVSQNPRHKITKRGQNVTFRCDPISEHNRLYWYRQTLGQGPEFLTYFQNEAQLEKSRLLSDRFSAERPKGSFSTLEIQRTEQGDSAMYLCASSSRQGETYEQYFGPGTRLTVT.

This sequence joins TRBV5-6 and TRBJ2-7; 9 bases line up with TRBD1. Germline loops: CDR1 SGHDT, CDR2 YYEEEE. V trimming: 1 base; J trimming: 2 bases; junction bases outside the gene matches: 4. The CDR3 spans 15 residues. The CDR3 loop reads CASSLRNRGPYEQYF. CDR3 sequence (DNA): TGTGCCAGCAGCTTGAGGAACAGGGGGCCCTACGAGCAGTACTTC.

The chain joins TRBV2 to TRBJ2-5; TRBD1 might be the D (5 bases). The germline gives CDR1 SNHLY, CDR2 FYNNEI. The V and J ends lost 4 bases and 4 bases respectively, with 13 bases between them. The CDR3 covers 14 residues. CDR3 sequence (DNA): TGTGCCAGCAGTGGGCGCAGGGTTGCAGAGACCCAGTACTTC. Protein product: CASSGRRVAETQYF.

The CDR3 spells CASSLETAYNSPLHF. The CDR3 DNA sequence: TGTGCCAGCAGCTTAGAAACTGCCTATAATTCACCCCTCCACTTT. This sequence joins TRBV7-9 and TRBJ1-6, with D unclear. Trimming took off 1 base at V and 2 bases at J, with 6 bases between the two ends. The germline V gene encodes CDR1 SEHNR and CDR2 FQNEAQ (reference sequence). The CDR3 totals 15 residues.

This clone has just one count. The chain couples TRBV7-3 to TRBJ1-2, with 9 bases lining up with TRBD1. The junction had 14 bases not matched to a gene; V was cut back by 5 bases and J by 7 bases. CDR1 is SGHTA and CDR2 is FQGTGA in the germline V gene. The CDR3 length is 16 residues. CDR3 loop: CASSALSGTGLSGYTF. For the CDR3, the DNA is TGTGCCAGCAGCGCCCTTTCCGGGACAGGGCTTTCTGGCTACACCTTC. Supplemented by reference TRBV7-3 and TRBJ1-2, the full variable domain reads GAGVSQTPSNKVTEKGKYVELRCDPISGHTALYWYRQSLGQGPEFLIYFQGTGAADDSGLPNDRFFAVRPEGSVSTLKIQRTERGDSAVYLCASSALSGTGLSGYTFGSGTRLTVV.

The table lists this clone with a count of one. CDR3 amino acids: CASSSRTSGGRQFF. DNA of the CDR3: TGTGCCAGCAGCTCAAGGACTAGCGGGGGGCGGCAGTTCTTC. The chain uses TRBV13 and TRBJ2-1; 14 bases are shared with TRBD2. V gave up 4 bases and J gave up 12 bases; unmatched junction bases: 5. The CDR3 extends over 14 amino acids. Per germline, CDR1 PRHDT and CDR2 FYEKMQ (reference sequence).